These T cell receptor beta chains were read from a single sample in a study of identical twins. Via MiXCR, TCRdb re-called the 5' RACE reads, giving one row per CDR3 protein. The sample consists of approximately 220,000 distinct CDR3 sequences, over 8% of them appearing once. Sequencing used memory (CD45RO+) T cells sorted from blood. Receptors originate from a woman aged 18-30 years in good health. Both conserved end residues are part of each CDR3.

v_call,j_call,cdr3_aa
TRBV5-1,TRBJ2-3,CASSLGMGEDTQYF
TRBV5-1,TRBJ2-3,CASSFRGKSSTDTQYF
TRBV10-3,TRBJ1-1,CAIVQQGNTEAFF
TRBV29-1,TRBJ1-2,CSVVSGNYGYTF
TRBV11-2,TRBJ2-7,CASSLGRWDEQYF
TRBV12-3/TRBV12-4,TRBJ1-4,CASLRRGGSEKLFF
TRBV4-3,TRBJ2-2,CASSKNLNSAGELFF
TRBV15,TRBJ2-7,CATSRDRTSGTYEQYF
TRBV7-9,TRBJ1-1,CASSSSTGREAFF
TRBV12-5,TRBJ2-6,CASGLVLDGRTGANVLTF
TRBV20-1,TRBJ2-1,CSASRGALSYNEQFF
TRBV7-8,TRBJ1-1,CASSIGQNRNTEAFF
TRBV5-1,TRBJ2-3,CASSLDRGDTDTQYF
TRBV29-1,TRBJ2-1,CSADLAGGLNYNEQFF
TRBV3-1,TRBJ2-3,CASSQDLAGDSSTDTQYF
TRBV15,TRBJ2-3,CATSRVKATDTQYF
TRBV25-1,TRBJ2-6,CASSDPRQGARGANVLTF
TRBV2,TRBJ1-1,CASSVITEAFF
TRBV7-2,TRBJ1-4,CASSFTRANEKLFF
TRBV20-1,TRBJ1-3,CSAWGSGNTIYF
TRBV12-3/TRBV12-4,TRBJ2-1,CASSRDQLHNEQFF
TRBV5-6,TRBJ2-3,CASSSRGTDTQYF
TRBV5-8,TRBJ1-5,CASSLARAGEQPQHF
TRBV2,TRBJ1-5,CASGGRSAANQPQHF
TRBV27,TRBJ1-5,CASDRAGDQPQHF
TRBV12-3/TRBV12-4,TRBJ2-1,CAVNRGQKHNEQFF
TRBV20-1,TRBJ2-1,CSAPNNEQFF
TRBV12-3/TRBV12-4,TRBJ2-7,CASSSGRVYEQYF
TRBV7-9,TRBJ2-3,CASSLDGSGTQYF
TRBV29-1,TRBJ1-1,CSVYRAGNTEAFF
TRBV19,TRBJ1-2,CASSIPARTNYGYTF
TRBV20-1,TRBJ2-1,CSALRGGEQFF
TRBV20-1,TRBJ2-5,CSAEPRTDYQETQYF
TRBV7-2,TRBJ1-5,CASSYRAGMGQPQHF
TRBV3-1,TRBJ1-1,CASSQNPRAPNTEAFF
TRBV6-6,TRBJ2-2,CAGKTDTGSCFF
TRBV7-9,TRBJ1-1,CASSPQGGAITEAFF
TRBV20-1,TRBJ1-1,CSAWDSRIGTEAFF
TRBV11-2,TRBJ2-2,CASSLLQLGTGELFF
TRBV4-2,TRBJ1-5,CASSQGATSNQPQHF
TRBV7-6,TRBJ1-4,CASSLSSFNEKLFF
TRBV6-2/TRBV6-3,TRBJ2-1,CASSYSLQDLYNEQFF
TRBV12-3/TRBV12-4,TRBJ1-2,CASSLSPEGYTF
TRBV6-5,TRBJ1-2,CASSYRPVQANYGYTF
TRBV24-1,TRBJ2-3,CATSDRTGRAPDTQYF
TRBV12-5,TRBJ2-5,CASGLSSIQETQYF